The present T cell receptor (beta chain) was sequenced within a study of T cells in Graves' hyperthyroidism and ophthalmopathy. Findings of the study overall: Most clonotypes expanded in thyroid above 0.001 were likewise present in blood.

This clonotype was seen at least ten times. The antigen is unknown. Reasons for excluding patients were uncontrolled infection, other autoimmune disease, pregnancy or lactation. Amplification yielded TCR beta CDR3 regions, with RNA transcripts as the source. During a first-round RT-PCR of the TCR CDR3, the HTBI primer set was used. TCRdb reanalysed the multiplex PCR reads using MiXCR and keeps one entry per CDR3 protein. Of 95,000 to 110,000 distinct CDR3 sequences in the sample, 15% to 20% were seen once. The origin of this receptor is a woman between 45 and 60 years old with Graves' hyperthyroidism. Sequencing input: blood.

As DNA, the CDR3 is TGCGCCAGCAGCTTCGGCGGGACTAGCGGGACCACAGATACGCAGTATTTT. As protein: CASSFGGTSGTTDTQYF. V is TRBV5-1 and J is TRBJ2-3; TRBD2 aligns across 13 bases. Germline V CDR1 and CDR2: SGHRS, YFSETQ. V shed 2 bases and J 2 bases; nucleotides not matched to a gene: 5. There are 17 residues in the CDR3.